A selection of T cell receptor beta chains follows, all from one sample in a study of blood T cell repertoires in COVID-19. Method: immunoSEQ multiplex PCR; TCRdb's copy keeps in-frame clones and lacks some. The sample has some 140,000 clones, around 85% seen once; the top ten hold roughly 0.62%. The specimen was peripheral blood. Receptors originate from a man in his sixties with COVID-19, enrolled during active disease. Both conserved end residues are part of each CDR3. D genes are given only for firm matches. The size of a clone is reported for some rows only, either as once, few or many, or as a class for expanded clones.

V: TRBV19
J: TRBJ1-6
size: NA
D: NA
CDR3: CASSNRQPAGNSPLHF
DNA: TGTGCCAGTAGTAACCGACAGCCCGCTGGGAATTCACCCCTCCACTTT

V: TRBV6-5
J: TRBJ1-2
size: NA
D: NA
CDR3: CASSYIQGGNYGYTF
DNA: TGTGCCAGCAGTTACATCCAGGGAGGAAACTATGGCTACACCTTC

V: TRBV10-3
J: TRBJ2-2
size: NA
D: TRBD2
CDR3: CATGTLAGFPGELFF
DNA: TGTGCCACCGGTACACTAGCGGGATTTCCCGGGGAGCTGTTTTTT

V: TRBV11-2
J: TRBJ1-4
size: NA
D: NA
CDR3: CASSLGSSEKLFF
DNA: TGTGCCAGCAGCTTAGGCAGTTCAGAAAAACTGTTTTTT

V: TRBV18
J: TRBJ2-7
size: NA
D: NA
CDR3: CASSHPTEYEQYF
DNA: TGTGCCAGCTCACATCCGACAGAGTACGAGCAGTACTTC

V: TRBV4-3
J: TRBJ2-3
size: NA
D: TRBD2
CDR3: CASSSRLAGSDTQYF
DNA: TGCGCCAGCAGCTCCCGACTAGCGGGGTCAGATACGCAGTATTTT

V: TRBV6-5
J: TRBJ1-2
size: NA
D: TRBD1
CDR3: CASSYTQGQLDYGYTF
DNA: TGTGCCAGCAGTTACACACAGGGGCAATTGGACTATGGCTACACCTTC

V: TRBV10-3
J: TRBJ2-5
size: few
D: TRBD2
CDR3: CATQASGGKETQYF
DNA: TGTGCCACACAAGCCAGCGGGGGGAAAGAGACCCAGTACTTC

V: TRBV6-6
J: TRBJ2-5
size: NA
D: NA
CDR3: CASSYSRETQYF
DNA: TGTGCCAGCAGTTATTCCAGGGAGACCCAGTACTTC

V: TRBV10-3
J: TRBJ2-2
size: NA
D: NA
CDR3: CAISESAAVGPGELFF
DNA: TGTGCCATCAGTGAGTCCGCGGCGGTGGGTCCCGGGGAGCTGTTTTTT

V: TRBV5-6
J: TRBJ2-1
size: NA
D: NA
CDR3: CASSLVGGRYNEQFF
DNA: TGTGCCAGCAGCTTGGTAGGTGGGCGCTACAATGAGCAGTTCTTC

V: TRBV7-2
J: TRBJ2-1
size: NA
D: TRBD1
CDR3: CASSLRTGRLNEQFF
DNA: TGTGCCAGCAGCTTAAGGACAGGAAGGTTAAATGAGCAGTTCTTC

V: TRBV7-3
J: TRBJ1-2
size: NA
D: TRBD1
CDR3: CASSPGGASDYGYTF
DNA: TGTGCCAGCAGCCCAGGGGGCGCGTCTGACTATGGCTACACCTTC

V: TRBV15
J: TRBJ1-6
size: NA
D: NA
CDR3: CATSRDPAVSPLYF
DNA: TGTGCCACCAGCAGAGACCCCGCAGTCTCACCCCTCTACTTT

V: TRBV30
J: TRBJ1-1
size: many
D: NA
CDR3: CAWSGYRENRKTFF
DNA: TGTGCCTGGAGTGGATACCGAGAAAACAGGAAAACTTTCTTT

V: TRBV6-5
J: TRBJ1-1
size: NA
D: NA
CDR3: CASRIATDGWAAFF
DNA: TGTGCCAGCAGAATAGCGACCGACGGGTGGGCGGCTTTCTTT

V: TRBV5-6
J: TRBJ1-3
size: NA
D: TRBD1
CDR3: CASSTPGTGRTDSGNTIYF
DNA: TGTGCCAGCAGCACACCCGGGACAGGGCGAACTGACTCTGGAAACACCATATATTTT

V: TRBV11-3
J: TRBJ2-4
size: NA
D: NA
CDR3: CASLGARAKNIQYF
DNA: TGTGCCAGTCTAGGGGCGCGAGCCAAAAACATTCAGTACTTC

V: TRBV6-2/TRBV6-3
J: TRBJ2-7
size: NA
D: NA
CDR3: CASSYFQGNSYEQYF
DNA: TGTGCCAGCAGTTACTTTCAGGGGAACTCCTACGAGCAGTACTTC

V: TRBV6-4
J: TRBJ1-1
size: NA
D: NA
CDR3: CASSLSPGTEAFF
DNA: TGTGCCAGCAGCTTATCCCCAGGGACTGAAGCTTTCTTT

V: TRBV7-2
J: TRBJ1-1
size: once
D: NA
CDR3: CASSLAGPTTEAFF
DNA: TGTGCCAGCAGCTTAGCGGGGCCAACCACTGAAGCTTTCTTT

V: TRBV28
J: TRBJ2-7
size: NA
D: NA
CDR3: CASSLLGRGEQYF
DNA: TGTGCCAGCAGTTTACTCGGCCGGGGAGAGCAGTACTTC

V: TRBV7-6
J: TRBJ2-7
size: NA
D: NA
CDR3: CASSLGSLGAGEQYF
DNA: TGTGCCAGCAGCTTAGGGTCTTTGGGGGCAGGGGAGCAGTACTTC

V: TRBV19
J: TRBJ1-3
size: NA
D: TRBD1
CDR3: CASSFTHRGLTGNTIYF
DNA: TGTGCCAGTAGTTTCACTCACAGGGGGCTTACTGGAAACACCATATATTTT

V: TRBV19
J: TRBJ1-1
size: NA
D: NA
CDR3: CASRVQGIAEAFF
DNA: TGTGCCAGTAGAGTGCAGGGCATAGCTGAAGCTTTCTTT